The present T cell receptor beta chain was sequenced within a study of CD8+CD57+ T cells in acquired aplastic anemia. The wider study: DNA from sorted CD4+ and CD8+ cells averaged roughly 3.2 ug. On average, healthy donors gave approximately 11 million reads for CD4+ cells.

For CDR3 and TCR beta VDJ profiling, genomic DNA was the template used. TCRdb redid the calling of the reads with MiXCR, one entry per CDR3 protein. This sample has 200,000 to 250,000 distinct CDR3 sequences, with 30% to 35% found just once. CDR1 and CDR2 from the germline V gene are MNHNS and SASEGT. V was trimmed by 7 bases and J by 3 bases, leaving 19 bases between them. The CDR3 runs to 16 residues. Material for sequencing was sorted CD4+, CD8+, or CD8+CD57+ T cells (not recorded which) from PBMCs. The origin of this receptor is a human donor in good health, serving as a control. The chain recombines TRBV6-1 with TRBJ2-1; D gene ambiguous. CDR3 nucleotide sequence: TGTGCCAGCACCGCCCTAGGGCCTACGTACTACAATGAGCAGTTCTTC. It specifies CASTALGPTYYNEQFF.